What follows is one TCR beta chain and its context. Its antigen is unidentified. The source of the sample is a study of beta chain features in type 1 diabetes. Broader study findings: PCR, the amplification step, might favor shorter templates, equally in patients and controls.

Germline-derived CDR1 and CDR2 are SGHTA and FQGNSA. V shed 1 base, J shed 5 bases, and the junction held 5 bases outside the gene matches. This CDR3 is 14 amino acids long. cDNA synthesis used the whole RNA isolate, giving expressed TCRB sequences. Sequencing was performed with immunoSEQ multiplex PCR; in TCRdb, only in-frame clones are kept and a portion is missing. The table lists hundreds of thousands of clones, about 29% of them singletons. V and J are TRBV7-2 and TRBJ2-7; 7 bases line up with TRBD2. This TCR came from a man aged 18-30 years in good health. Input material: naive CD4+ T cells from blood. CDR3 nucleotides: TGTGCCAGCAGCTTAGGGCGGGAGATCGACGAGCAGTACTTC. Translation: CASSLGREIDEQYF. Full variable domain (rest looked up from reference TRBV7-2 and TRBJ2-7): GAGVSQSPSNKVTEKGKDVELRCDPISGHTALYWYRQSLGQGLEFLIYFQGNSAPDKSGLPSDRFSAERTGGSVSTLTIQRTQQEDSAVYLCASSLGREIDEQYFGPGTRLTVT.